This entry lists 20 T cell receptor beta chains sequenced from one sample in a study of blood T cell repertoires in COVID-19. Generated by immunoSEQ multiplex PCR, the TCRdb table keeps only in-frame clones and is missing some. The data hold about 130,000 clones, with 77% observed a single time. The source material was peripheral blood. The receptors here all came from a man aged 80 or over with acute or convalescent COVID-19.

The chain carries TRBV3-1 (or the pseudogene TRBV3-2) and TRBJ2-7; possibly TRBD2 for D (7 bases). CDR1 is LGHDT and CDR2 is YNNKEL in the germline V gene (reference sequence). V lost 0 bases and J 3 bases, leaving 9 bases between the germline ends. The CDR3 runs 14 residues. The CDR3: CASSQEGGGYEQYF. CDR3 nucleotide sequence: TGTGCCAGCAGCCAAGAGGGAGGGGGCTACGAGCAGTACTTC.

CDR3: CASSPGGNEKLFF. The CDR3 DNA reads as TGTGCCAGCAGCCCCGGGGGGAATGAAAAACTGTTTTTT. The chain carries TRBV9 and TRBJ1-4, with a tentative D call TRBD1 (5 bases). The CDR3 totals 13 residues. V dropped 4 bases and J dropped 5 bases, with 9 bases sitting between them. Germline V CDR1 and CDR2: SGDLS, YYNGEE.

This clone has only a few counts. This chain connects TRBV10-3 to TRBJ2-7; the D gene is possibly TRBD1 (6 bases). This CDR3 has 13 amino acids. The V gene lost 5 bases and the J gene lost 6 bases, with 14 bases spanning the gap. Germline CDR1 ENHRY, CDR2 SYGVKD. The CDR3 DNA reads as TGTGCCATCAGTTCGGGACAATACGCCGAGCAGTACTTC. Amino acid sequence: CAISSGQYAEQYF.

V gene TRBV2 combines with J gene TRBJ1-4; 7 bases match TRBD1. The CDR3 runs 15 residues. J was trimmed by 7 bases and V by 6 bases; bases with no gene match: 11. CDR1 and CDR2 (germline): SNHLY, FYNNEI. The CDR3 sequence: CASRTRQGSVEKLFF. The CDR3 DNA follows: TGTGCCAGCAGGACTCGACAGGGATCGGTTGAAAAACTGTTTTTT.

This chain links TRBV10-3 with TRBJ1-6, with TRBD1 as a possible D gene (6 bases). V lost 0 bases to trimming and J lost 7 bases, with 10 bases between them. Per the germline V gene, CDR1 is ENHRY and CDR2 is SYGVKD. The CDR3 contains 15 residues. CDR3 DNA: TGTGCCATCAGTGAGTCGCGGCAGGGGAATTCACCCCTCCACTTT. This gives the protein CAISESRQGNSPLHF.

The genes are TRBV19 and TRBJ2-5; tentative D call: TRBD2 (6 bases). The germline V gene encodes CDR1 LNHDA and CDR2 SQIVND (reference sequence). Trimming took 4 bases from V and 4 from J, leaving 13 bases between them. The CDR3 length is 14 residues. CDR3 in DNA: TGTGCCAGTAGTACAAATAGCGGCGGAGAGACCCAGTACTTC. Translated, it gives CASSTNSGGETQYF.

This clone was counted a single time. The rearrangement joins TRBV5-6 to TRBJ1-1; D perhaps matches TRBD1 (6 bases). V was cut by 4 bases and J by 3 bases, with 19 bases left in between. The CDR3 is 16 residues long. Germline V gives CDR1 SGHDT, CDR2 YYEEEE. The CDR3 loop reads CASSPSITGRDTEAFF. CDR3 nucleotide sequence: TGTGCCAGCAGCCCCTCCATAACAGGGCGGGACACTGAAGCTTTCTTT.

The V and J genes are TRBV7-9 and TRBJ1-1; D might be TRBD1 (5 bases). This CDR3 has 14 amino acids. Deletions cut 5 bases from V and 2 bases from J, with 12 bases between. Germline V lookup: CDR1 SEHNR, CDR2 FQNEAQ (reference sequence). The CDR3 DNA sequence: TGTGCCAGCAGCGAGCGGGGGAGAAACACTGAAGCTTTCTTT. Residues: CASSERGRNTEAFF.

V usage is TRBV28 and J usage is TRBJ2-3, with D possibly TRBD2 on 5 matching bases. The length of the CDR3 is 13 residues. V lost 8 bases and J 2 bases, leaving 11 bases between the germline ends. Germline values: CDR1 MDHEN, CDR2 SYDVKM. DNA of the CDR3: TGTGCCAGCGCCCCCGGGGACACAGATACGCAGTATTTT. Its protein is CASAPGDTDTQYF.

The chain joins TRBV2 to TRBJ1-1, with unresolved D. V dropped 7 bases and J dropped 6 bases, with 12 bases sitting between them. CDR1 is SNHLY and CDR2 is FYNNEI in the germline V gene. This CDR3 is built from 12 residues. The CDR3, as DNA: TGTGCCAGCAAGAGGGAAAGCTCTGAAGCTTTCTTT. Translation gives CASKRESSEAFF.

This clone was recorded at least ten times. This chain links TRBV2 with TRBJ1-1, with D unresolved. With 6 bases removed from V and 4 bases from J, the gap between germline ends came to 12 bases. The CDR3 has 13 amino acids. Germline lookup yields CDR1 SNHLY and CDR2 FYNNEI. The CDR3 bases are TGTGCCAGCAGAGTGGGTTGGAGCACTGAAGCTTTCTTT. Translating gives CASRVGWSTEAFF.

The chain uses TRBV7-3 and TRBJ2-2; TRBD1 matches at 7 bases. Losses at the gene ends were 5 bases for V and 5 bases for J; bases not matched to a gene: 11. The CDR3 is made up of 16 amino acids. The germline V gene encodes CDR1 SGHTA and CDR2 FQGTGA. CDR3 nucleotide sequence: TGTGCCAGCAGCGTAAACAGGGGAGTAGGTACCGGGGAGCTGTTTTTT. It codes for CASSVNRGVGTGELFF.

The chain couples TRBV4-1 to TRBJ1-4, with 7 bases aligning to TRBD1. The CDR3 runs to 16 residues. Germline trimming cut 0 bases from V and 6 bases from J; bases unmatched to any gene: 7. From germline, CDR1 is MGHRA and CDR2 YSYEKL. This chain's CDR3 is CASSQDPGQTYEKLFF. CDR3 nucleotides: TGCGCCAGCAGCCAAGACCCGGGACAGACTTATGAAAAACTGTTTTTT.

In its sample, this clone was seen a few times. The gene calls are TRBV7-6 and TRBJ2-3, with 7 bases aligning to TRBD1. Germline trimming cut 1 base from V and 4 bases from J; bases unmatched to any gene: 11. This CDR3 has 17 amino acids. CDR1 is SGHVS and CDR2 is FNYEAQ in the germline V gene. CDR3 DNA: TGTGCCAGCAGCTTAGGGACGACAGGGCATTACCCAGATACGCAGTATTTT. Its translation is CASSLGTTGHYPDTQYF.

The chain links TRBV7-2 to TRBJ2-5; TRBD2 matches at 8 bases. The CDR3 has 14 amino acids. The V gene end was trimmed by 5 bases and the J gene end by 5 bases; junction bases not matched to a gene: 7. Germline-derived CDR1 and CDR2 are SGHTA and FQGNSA. Here the CDR3 reads CASSPGLARETQYF. In DNA form, the CDR3 reads TGTGCCAGCAGCCCAGGACTAGCCCGGGAGACCCAGTACTTC. Drawing the rest from reference TRBV7-2 and TRBJ2-5, the complete variable domain is GAGVSQSPSNKVTEKGKDVELRCDPISGHTALYWYRQSLGQGLEFLIYFQGNSAPDKSGLPSDRFSAERTGGSVSTLTIQRTQQEDSAVYLCASSPGLARETQYFGPGTRLLVL.

The rearrangement uses TRBV5-1 and TRBJ2-3; 15 positions match TRBD2. CDR1 and CDR2 from the germline V gene are SGHRS and YFSETQ. J gave up 10 bases and V 4 bases, and 4 bases lay outside the gene matches. The CDR3 has 14 amino acids. The CDR3 DNA reads TGCGCCAGCAGCCCCGGACTAGCGGGGGGGTCGCAGTATTTT. It translates to CASSPGLAGGSQYF. The variable domain in full, with the rest retrieved from reference TRBV5-1 and TRBJ2-3, is KAGVTQTPRYLIKTRGQQVTLSCSPISGHRSVSWYQQTPGQGLQFLFEYFSETQRNKGNFPGRFSGRQFSNSRSEMNVSTLELGDSALYLCASSPGLAGGSQYFGPGTRLTVL.

In DNA form, the CDR3 reads TGTGCCAGCAGCTCACTGAGACAGGGGCTTGAAGAGACCCAGTACTTC. It yields the protein CASSSLRQGLEETQYF. The chain joins TRBV5-6 to TRBJ2-5, with 8 positions matching TRBD1. The germline gives CDR1 SGHDT, CDR2 YYEEEE. This CDR3 spans 16 amino acids. V was pared by 3 bases and J by 3 bases, with 10 bases of the junction left unmatched.

The rearrangement uses TRBV2 and TRBJ1-6; TRBD1 might be the D (6 bases). Trimming pared 10 bases from V and 7 bases from J, leaving 14 bases between. The germline V gene encodes CDR1 SNHLY and CDR2 FYNNEI. The CDR3 runs 13 residues. CDR3 DNA sequence: TGTGCCAACACCTGGGGGCCCAATTCACCCCTCCACTTT. Protein product: CANTWGPNSPLHF.

The genes are TRBV6-5 and TRBJ2-5; D may be TRBD2 (6 bases). The V gene's germline CDR1 is MNHEY and CDR2 SVGAGI. The CDR3 covers 14 residues. The V and J ends lost 10 bases and 9 bases respectively, with 24 bases between them. This chain's CDR3 is CAITGRPTGGAQYF. For the CDR3, the DNA is TGTGCCATTACGGGACGTCCCACAGGCGGGGCCCAGTACTTC.

The rearrangement joins TRBV25-1 to TRBJ2-1, with D perhaps TRBD1 (5 bases). The CDR3 runs to 13 residues. Germline loops: CDR1 MGHDK, CDR2 SYGVNS. Trimming stripped 7 bases from V and 5 bases from J, with 12 bases between. CDR3 nucleotides: TGTGCCAGCAACTGGGGCCATCACAATGAGCAGTTCTTC. It encodes CASNWGHHNEQFF.